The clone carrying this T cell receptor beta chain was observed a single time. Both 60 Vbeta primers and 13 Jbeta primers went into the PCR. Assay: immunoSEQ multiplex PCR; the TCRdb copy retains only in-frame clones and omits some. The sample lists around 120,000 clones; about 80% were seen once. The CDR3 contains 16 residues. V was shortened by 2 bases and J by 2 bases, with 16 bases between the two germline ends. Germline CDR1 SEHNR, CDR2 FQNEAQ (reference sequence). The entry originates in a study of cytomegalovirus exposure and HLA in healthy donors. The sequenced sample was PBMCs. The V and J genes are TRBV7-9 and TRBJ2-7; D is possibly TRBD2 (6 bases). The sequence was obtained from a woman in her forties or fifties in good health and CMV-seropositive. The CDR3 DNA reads TGTGCCAGCAGCTTAAGGGGCGGAGGGGATCCCTACGAGCAGTACTTC. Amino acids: CASSLRGGGDPYEQYF.